This TCR beta chain was captured by sequencing in a study of human T cells and chemical hapten exposure. Noted time point: pre-sensitization, week 0. Treatment given: therapeutic diphenylcyclopropenone sensitization with weekly scalp DPC. TCRdb analysed the RACE reads with MiXCR anew, one entry per CDR3 protein. The sample carries 50,000 to 65,000 distinct CDR3 sequences, around 10% recorded once. CDR3 length equals 16 residues. V dropped 5 bases and J dropped 2 bases, with 16 bases sitting between them. The germline V gene has CDR1 SGHNT and CDR2 YENEEA. This material consisted of whole blood, taken in connection with sensitization to the hapten diphenylcyclopropenone (DPC). This sequence joins TRBV11-3 and TRBJ2-1; no clear D gene. The clonotype originates from a woman aged 40 to 55 with alopecia areata. Some clones in this sample may be carry-over from other donors' samples. Here the CDR3 DNA reads TGTGCCAGCAGCCCCGACGTGGCAGGCCCCTACAATGAGCAGTTCTTC. Translated, it gives CASSPDVAGPYNEQFF.